A single TCR beta chain is shown here with its context. Its antigen remains unknown. This sample was included in a study of shared clonotypes between healthy human individuals. Study information: Ranging from 18 to 49 in age, donors were two women and three men.

Notes on the study in general: Sharing across four donors was highest in naive CD4 (roughly 5%) and lowest in memory CD8 (0.4%). A limitation of the genetic and exposure-history diversity represented arose from few donors.

Sorted subsets were amplified in replicate PCRs using approximately 0.2 ug DNA, 25,000 to 30,000 T cell genomes. Profiled with immunoSEQ multiplex PCR; TCRdb holds only in-frame clones, not every one. This table holds approximately 95,000 clones, around 67% found once. This receptor was obtained from a man aged 25-45 years in good health. The specimen sequenced was memory CD8+ T cells sorted from blood. Subset specified: CD45RO+ cells pooled with CCR7-negative TemRA cells.

DNA of the CDR3: TGTGCCAGCAGTTACCAAGGGGGCCGCTATGGCTACACCTTC. Translated, it gives CASSYQGGRYGYTF. V usage is TRBV6-5 and J usage is TRBJ1-2, with 7 bases identical to TRBD1. V lost 2 bases, J lost 4 bases, and 4 bases stayed unmatched. The CDR3 is 14 residues long. CDR1 MNHEY and CDR2 SVGAGI come from the germline V gene.